This entry lists 15 T cell receptor beta chains sequenced from one sample in a study of OX40 agonist ivuxolimab in advanced cancers. Profiling relied on immunoSEQ multiplex PCR, and the TCRdb table lists in-frame clones only, not all of them. The sample holds tens of thousands of clones, roughly 90% seen once. Sequences were derived from CD4+ or CD8+ T cells sorted from blood, sampled in a trial of the OX40 agonist ivuxolimab. These receptors were taken from an adult with an advanced solid tumor such as melanoma, head and neck, liver or kidney cancer.

The chain carries TRBV9 and TRBJ2-7; the match to TRBD1 covers 10 bases. The junction had 14 bases not matched to a gene; V was cut back by 4 bases and J by 7 bases. This CDR3 has 16 amino acids. The V gene's germline CDR1 is SGDLS and CDR2 YYNGEE. The CDR3 DNA reads TGTGCCAGCAGCCGCAGCGATTCGACAGGGGGCCGGGAGCAGTACTTC. Amino acid sequence: CASSRSDSTGGREQYF.

The chain has TRBV6-5 and TRBJ1-1; D gene uncertain. The CDR3 runs to 13 residues. Trimming removed 2 bases at V and 11 bases at J, with 15 bases between. Germline CDR1 reads MNHEY; CDR2 reads SVGAGI. As DNA, the CDR3 is TGTGCCAGCAGTTACCTCGTTGGGAGAAGGGCTTTCTTT. Its translation: CASSYLVGRRAFF.

The genes are TRBV30 and TRBJ1-1; D perhaps matches TRBD1 (6 bases). Trimming removed 3 bases at V and 0 bases at J, with 17 bases between. This CDR3 spans 16 amino acids. CDR1 is GTSNPN and CDR2 is SVGIG in the germline V gene (reference sequence). The DNA of the CDR3 is TGTGCCTGGAGGGGCCCTTGGACAGCGCTGAACACTGAAGCTTTCTTT. Its translation: CAWRGPWTALNTEAFF.

The chain employs TRBV7-9 and TRBJ1-1; no firm D call. The CDR3 is 11 amino acids. CDR1 is SEHNR, CDR2 FQNEAQ, per germline (reference sequence). Trimming took off 6 bases at V and 0 bases at J, with 2 bases between the two ends. This CDR3 reads CASRLNTEAFF. CDR3 sequence (DNA): TGTGCCAGCAGATTGAACACTGAAGCTTTCTTT. The complete variable domain, with remaining parts taken from reference TRBV7-9 and TRBJ1-1, reads DTGVSQNPRHKITKRGQNVTFRCDPISEHNRLYWYRQTLGQGPEFLTYFQNEAQLEKSRLLSDRFSAERPKGSFSTLEIQRTEQGDSAMYLCASRLNTEAFFGQGTRLTVV.

Notes on this clone: The junction differs from germline at one of its ends, possibly a read error. The chain joins TRBV6-6 to TRBJ1-2; 9 bases are shared with TRBD1. This CDR3 contains 14 residues. Germline CDR1 and CDR2: MNHNY and SVGAGI (reference sequence). The CDR3 is CASNYLETGGGYTF. The CDR3 DNA follows: TGTGCCAGCAATTACCTGGAAACAGGGGGCGGCTACACCTTC.

The genes are TRBV11-2 and TRBJ2-1; D not certain. Per germline, CDR1 SGHAT and CDR2 FQNNGV. This CDR3 contains 15 residues. Trimming removed 5 bases from V and 4 bases from J, with 15 bases in between. CDR3 region: CASSLGPTTYNEQFF. The CDR3 DNA reads as TGTGCCAGCAGCCTCGGCCCGACAACTTACAATGAGCAGTTCTTC.

The rearrangement joins TRBV6-5 to TRBJ2-7; D perhaps matches TRBD2 (5 bases). The V gene's germline CDR1 is MNHEY and CDR2 SVGAGI. The CDR3 consists of 15 residues. The ends were cut back, 0 bases at V and 5 bases at J, with 14 bases in the middle. CDR3 nucleotides: TGTGCCAGCAGTTACTCGAGGGCCCCGGCCCACGAGCAGTACTTC. Its protein is CASSYSRAPAHEQYF.

The table lists this clone with a few counts. The rearrangement links TRBV2 to TRBJ1-5; D is uncertain. This CDR3 spans 13 amino acids. The germline V gene has CDR1 SNHLY and CDR2 FYNNEI. V was cut by 2 bases and J by 2 bases, with 4 bases left in between. The CDR3 sequence: CASSETGNQPQHF. The CDR3 region has the DNA TGTGCCAGCAGTGAAACGGGCAATCAGCCCCAGCATTTT. The whole variable domain, remainder taken from reference TRBV2 and TRBJ1-5, is EPEVTQTPSHQVTQMGQEVILRCVPISNHLYFYWYRQILGQKVEFLVSFYNNEISEKSEIFDDQFSVERPDGSNFTLKIRSTKLEDSAMYFCASSETGNQPQHFGDGTRLSIL.

The chain uses TRBV13 and TRBJ1-5; weak D call: TRBD1 (5 bases). The CDR3 runs to 14 residues. Germline V CDR1 and CDR2: PRHDT, FYEKMQ (reference sequence). V lost 5 bases and J lost 6, with 14 bases in between. CDR3 amino acids: CASSPRDGSQPQHF. Here the CDR3 DNA reads TGTGCCAGCAGCCCCCGGGACGGAAGTCAGCCCCAGCATTTT.

The chain recombines TRBV6-4 with TRBJ2-2; D call uncertain. This CDR3 region has 12 residues. Germline CDR1 and CDR2: MRHNA and SNTAGT. With 0 bases removed from V and 7 bases from J, the gap between germline ends came to 3 bases. CDR3 sequence (DNA): TGTGCCAGCAGTGACTCTTTCGGGGAGCTGTTTTTT. Its translation: CASSDSFGELFF.

The chain employs TRBV4-1 and TRBJ1-6; D call uncertain. CDR1 MGHRA and CDR2 YSYEKL come from the germline V gene. The CDR3 is made up of 15 amino acids. V was trimmed by 4 bases and J by 7 bases, leaving 14 bases between them. CDR3: CASSRVSGENSPLHF. The CDR3 coding sequence is TGCGCCAGCAGCCGAGTTAGTGGAGAAAATTCACCCCTCCACTTT.

The chain joins TRBV5-5 to TRBJ1-3, with D possibly TRBD1 on 6 matching bases. CDR1 SGHKS and CDR2 YYEKEE come from the germline V gene (reference sequence). Trimming removed 4 bases from V and 8 bases from J, with 19 bases in between. This CDR3 has 15 residues. This CDR3 is CASSVDQGLGYTIYF. The CDR3 coding sequence is TGTGCCAGCAGCGTAGACCAGGGGTTGGGATACACCATATATTTT.

The rearrangement links TRBV14 to TRBJ2-7; tentatively, D is TRBD2 (6 bases). Per germline, CDR1 SGHDN and CDR2 FVKESK. The length of the CDR3 is 15 residues. V lost 1 base, J lost 7 bases, and 17 bases lay in between. The CDR3 is CASSQAGLNVGEQYF. The DNA for the CDR3 is TGTGCCAGCAGCCAAGCGGGACTCAATGTGGGGGAGCAGTACTTC. The full variable domain, rest sourced from reference TRBV14 and TRBJ2-7, is EAGVTQFPSHSVIEKGQTVTLRCDPISGHDNLYWYRRVMGKEIKFLLHFVKESKQDESGMPNNRFLAERTGGTYSTLKVQPAELEDSGVYFCASSQAGLNVGEQYFGPGTRLTVT.

Comments on this clone: Germline and junction disagree at one end, which may indicate a read error. This rearrangement joins TRBV7-7 to TRBJ2-4; 8 nucleotides align to TRBD1. The CDR3 length is 14 residues. Per the germline V gene, CDR1 is SSHAT and CDR2 is FNYEAQ (reference sequence). For the CDR3, the DNA is TGTGCTAGCAGCTCCAGGGGGCTGGGAAACATTCAGTACTTC. The encoded protein is CASSSRGLGNIQYF. Full variable domain (remainder filled in from reference TRBV7-7 and TRBJ2-4): GAGVSQSPRYKVTKRGQDVTLRCDPISSHATLYWYQQALGQGPEFLTYFNYEAQPDKSGLPSDRFSAERPEGSISTLTIQRTEQRDSAMYRCASSSRGLGNIQYFGAGTRLSVL.

The CDR3 DNA reads TGTGCCAGCGGACAGGGGGCGAACACCGGGGAGCTGTTTTTT. Its protein is CASGQGANTGELFF. This chain joins TRBV7-6 and TRBJ2-2; TRBD1 matches at 10 bases. CDR1 and CDR2 from the germline V gene are SGHVS and FNYEAQ. After removal of 8 bases from V and 0 bases from J, the junction contained 0 bases not matched to a gene. The CDR3 sequence is 14 residues long.